This entry concerns a single TCR beta chain. This entry belongs to a study of neoadjuvant anti-PD-1 for oral cavity cancer. This CDR3 is built from 15 residues. Per germline, CDR1 SQVTM and CDR2 ANQGSEA. The V segment lost 2 bases and the J segment 2 bases; nucleotides outside the gene matches: 8. Libraries were prepared by immunoSEQ multiplex PCR; TCRdb keeps only in-frame clonotypes and omits some of them. The data show around 18,000 clones, about two thirds seen once. The TCR comes from a person aged 35-79 years with oral cavity squamous cell carcinoma. The chain carries TRBV29-1 and TRBJ2-5, with TRBD1 matching 7 bases. This sample comprised PBMCs, obtained before nivolumab (anti-PD-1) treatment. CDR3 sequence reads: CSVERLGGLQETQYF. DNA for the CDR3: TGCAGCGTTGAAAGGTTAGGGGGCCTGCAAGAGACCCAGTACTTC. Filled out from reference TRBV29-1 and TRBJ2-5, the complete variable domain reads SAVISQKPSRDICQRGTSLTIQCQVDSQVTMMFWYRQQPGQSLTLIATANQGSEATYESGFVIDKFPISRPNLTFSTLTVSNMSPEDSSIYLCSVERLGGLQETQYFGPGTRLLVL.